A single sample is the source of the 27 T cell receptor beta chains below, sequenced in a study of T cells in Graves' hyperthyroidism and ophthalmopathy. Amplified TCR beta CDR3 regions came from RNA transcripts. HTBI primers were the set used in a first-round RT-PCR of the TCR CDR3. TCRdb independently ran MiXCR on the multiplex PCR reads; one entry per CDR3 protein. Of under 40,000 distinct CDR3 sequences listed, around 50% are singletons. Sample: blood. These receptors were collected from a man aged 35 to 55 with Graves' ophthalmopathy.

There are many counts of this clonotype. The chain joins TRBV5-6 to TRBJ2-2; no clear D. This CDR3 region has 12 residues. V was cut by 2 bases and J by 4 bases, with 3 bases left in between. CDR1 SGHDT and CDR2 YYEEEE come from the germline V gene. The CDR3 sequence: CASSFGTGELFF. The CDR3 DNA reads as TGTGCCAGCAGCTTCGGCACCGGGGAGCTGTTTTTT.

The chain couples TRBV20-1 to TRBJ1-5; D not resolved. This CDR3 comprises 11 residues. Germline loops: CDR1 DFQATT, CDR2 SNEGSKA (reference sequence). Trimming took 6 bases from V and 11 from J, leaving 14 bases between them. CDR3 in amino acids: CSAPDEETQHF. In DNA, the CDR3 is TGCAGTGCGCCGGATGAAGAGACCCAGCATTTT.

A word on this clonotype: One end of the junction varies from germline; a read error may be responsible. The V call is TRBV4-2, the J call TRBJ2-1; D gene ambiguous. Germline values: CDR1 LGHNA, CDR2 YNFKEQ. The CDR3 sequence is 14 residues long. CDR3 sequence (DNA): TGTGTCAGCAGCCAAGCTGGGCCCCCCAATGAGCAGTTCTTC. Its protein is CVSSQAGPPNEQFF.

With respect to this clonotype: Since the CDR3 does not end with the conserved phenylalanine or tryptophan, this likely comes from a read error. This chain connects TRBV25-1 to TRBJ2-3; a weak D match, TRBD2 (6 bases). Germline-derived CDR1 and CDR2 are MGHDK and SYGVNS. The CDR3 extends over 13 amino acids. CDR3: CASTASGTDTQYS. CDR3 nucleotides: TGTGCTAGTACGGCTAGCGGCACAGATACGCAGTATTCT.

This clonotype was picked up one time. This rearrangement joins TRBV29-1 to TRBJ2-5, with TRBD2 as a possible D gene (7 bases). The CDR3 totals 15 residues. Germline-derived CDR1 and CDR2 are SQVTM and ANQGSEA. Trimming cost V 7 bases and J 5 bases, with 23 bases left between them. The CDR3 region has the DNA TGCAGCGCCAGCAGCTTGGGGGGGGGCCAGGAGACCCAGTACTTC. This gives the protein CSASSLGGGQETQYF. The full variable domain, with the rest looked up from reference TRBV29-1 and TRBJ2-5, is SAVISQKPSRDICQRGTSLTIQCQVDSQVTMMFWYRQQPGQSLTLIATANQGSEATYESGFVIDKFPISRPNLTFSTLTVSNMSPEDSSIYLCSASSLGGGQETQYFGPGTRLLVL.

A remark on this clonotype: Likely a read error: the CDR3 ends without its conserved phenylalanine or tryptophan. The chain joins TRBV12-3 or TRBV12-4 to TRBJ2-1, with D possibly TRBD1 on 7 matching bases. The V gene lost 7 bases and the J gene lost 10 bases, with 20 bases spanning the gap. The CDR3 spans 14 residues. CDR3 protein: CASKGGDRAYEQFL. The CDR3, as DNA: TGTGCCAGCAAAGGAGGGGACAGAGCCTACGAGCAGTTCCTC.

This clonotype was detected ten times or more. The genes are TRBV7-6 and TRBJ2-3; D is unresolved. Germline V lookup: CDR1 SGHVS, CDR2 FNYEAQ. The V gene lost 5 bases and the J gene lost 3 bases, with 12 bases spanning the gap. The CDR3 has 14 residues. The CDR3 sequence is CASSLGFGTDTQYF. CDR3 sequence (DNA): TGTGCCAGCAGCCTTGGGTTTGGGACAGATACGCAGTATTTT.

V usage is TRBV20-1 and J usage is TRBJ1-6, with 8 bases matching TRBD1. With 3 bases clipped from V and 5 bases from J, the junction kept 3 bases outside the gene matches. The CDR3 extends over 14 amino acids. From germline, CDR1 is DFQATT and CDR2 SNEGSKA (reference sequence). The DNA of the CDR3 is TGCAGTGCTAGCGAGGACAGGGATAATTCACCCCTCCACTTT. Amino acid sequence: CSASEDRDNSPLHF.

Points on this clonotype: A junction boundary mismatches the germline segment, possibly from a read error. The chain joins TRBV4-1 to TRBJ1-3, with a tentative D call TRBD1 (6 bases). CDR1 MGHRA and CDR2 YSYEKL come from the germline V gene. This CDR3 is built from 17 residues. CDR3 DNA sequence: TGCGCCAGCAGCCAAAGCGCGGGGGCGAACTCTGGAAACACCATGTATTTT. It codes for CASSQSAGANSGNTMYF.

At least ten counts were recorded for this clonotype. The rearrangement joins TRBV9 to TRBJ1-6; D uncertain. The germline CDR1 and CDR2 sequences are SGDLS and YYNGEE. Trimming removed 3 bases from V and 6 bases from J, with 4 bases in between. CDR3 size: 12 residues. The CDR3 sequence: CASSASNSPLHF. CDR3 bases: TGTGCCAGCAGCGCAAGTAATTCACCCCTCCACTTT.

The rearrangement uses TRBV6-6 and TRBJ2-4; the D is unclear. The CDR3 has 9 residues. Trimming shortened V by 2 bases and J by 13 bases, and 3 bases separated the two germline ends. Germline V CDR1 and CDR2: MNHNY, SVGAGI (reference sequence). The CDR3 bases are TGTGCCAGCAGTTACCTCCAGTACTTC. The encoded protein is CASSYLQYF.

This clonotype has a count of ten or more. V usage is TRBV9 and J usage is TRBJ2-4; 16 nucleotides match TRBD2. Germline CDR1 is SGDLS and CDR2 is YYNGEE. This CDR3 has 15 residues. After removal of 2 bases from V and 8 bases from J, the junction contained 1 base not matched to a gene. The CDR3 DNA sequence: TGTGCCAGCAGCGTCGGGACTAGCGGGAGGGACATTCAGTACTTC. Amino acids: CASSVGTSGRDIQYF.

Comments on this clonotype: One junction end does not reproduce the germline sequence, and a read error may be involved. V gene TRBV20-1 combines with J gene TRBJ2-1; possibly TRBD1 or TRBD2 for D (5 bases each). Germline V CDR1 and CDR2: DFQATT, SNEGSKA (reference sequence). This CDR3 spans 14 amino acids. The CDR3: CSAAPHRRSDEQSF. Here the CDR3 DNA reads TGCAGTGCTGCCCCCCACAGGAGGTCCGATGAGCAGTCCTTC.

A remark on this clonotype: At one end the junction does not follow the germline gene, possibly because of a read error. The chain recombines TRBV11-2 with TRBJ2-7, with a tentative D call TRBD1 (6 bases). This CDR3 comprises 14 residues. Germline loops: CDR1 SGHAT, CDR2 FQNNGV. The CDR3 region has the DNA TGTGCCAGCAGCTTAGGGGCAGGGGTCGACGAGCAGGACTTC. This gives the protein CASSLGAGVDEQDF.

The chain employs TRBV20-1 and TRBJ2-5, with D perhaps TRBD2 (6 bases). The J call may be in error: the DNA end matches TRBJ2-1 better. CDR1 DFQATT and CDR2 SNEGSKA come from the germline V gene (reference sequence). CDR3 length: 13 amino acids. CDR3 bases: TGCAGTGCTTACCGGGACTTCGAAGAGACCCAGTTCTTC. Residues: CSAYRDFEETQFF.

Notes on this clonotype: A much larger clone is a single base away; this may be a read error. The CDR3 does not end in the conserved phenylalanine or tryptophan, so this is likely a read error. This chain uses TRBV3-1 with TRBJ2-2, with no clear D. V shed 1 base and J shed 5 bases, with 8 bases lying between them. From germline, CDR1 is LGHDT and CDR2 YNNKEL (reference sequence). CDR3 length equals 14 residues. The CDR3 sequence is CASSQAGTTGELFS. CDR3 nucleotide sequence: TGTGCCAGCAGCCAAGCAGGAACGACCGGGGAGCTGTTTTCT.

This rearrangement joins TRBV20-1 to TRBJ2-1, with 8 bases fitting TRBD1. V trimming: 6 bases; J trimming: 4 bases; junction bases outside the gene matches: 5. The CDR3 has 13 amino acids. CDR1 and CDR2 (germline): DFQATT, SNEGSKA (reference sequence). The CDR3 protein is CSAKDREYNEQFF. In DNA form, the CDR3 reads TGCAGTGCCAAGGACAGGGAATACAATGAGCAGTTCTTC.

In its sample, this clonotype ranks as medium-sized. The chain is built from TRBV25-1 and TRBJ2-3, with TRBD2 matching 9 bases. CDR3 length equals 16 residues. V lost 2 bases to trimming and J lost 0 bases; unmatched junction nucleotides: 3. The germline V gene has CDR1 MGHDK and CDR2 SYGVNS. The CDR3 sequence: CASSEGTSGSTDTQYF. The DNA of the CDR3 is TGTGCCAGCAGTGAAGGTACTAGCGGGAGCACAGATACGCAGTATTTT.

This chain connects TRBV7-2 to TRBJ2-6; 12 nucleotides match TRBD1. The CDR3 totals 18 residues. V shed 5 bases and J 3 bases; nucleotides not matched to a gene: 8. Germline assignment: CDR1 SGHTA and CDR2 FQGNSA. The chain's CDR3 is CASSGTWDRGLGANVLTF. The CDR3 nucleotides read TGTGCCAGCAGCGGGACCTGGGACAGGGGGCTTGGGGCCAACGTCCTGACTTTC.

V is TRBV5-1 and J is TRBJ2-1; TRBD2 is a possible D gene (5 bases). Per germline, CDR1 SGHRS and CDR2 YFSETQ. This CDR3 has 15 amino acids. The germline V and J ends were trimmed by 4 bases and 5 bases, with 16 bases remaining between them. This CDR3 is CASSQDLAANNEQFF. The CDR3 DNA follows: TGCGCCAGCAGCCAGGACTTAGCCGCTAACAATGAGCAGTTCTTC.

This clonotype was counted many times. The chain combines TRBV19 with TRBJ2-6; TRBD1 agrees at 7 bases. Looked up from germline, CDR1 is LNHDA and CDR2 is SQIVND (reference sequence). J lost 0 bases, V lost 8 bases, and 4 bases had no gene match. The CDR3 contains 15 residues. The CDR3 reads CASRDSFSGANVLTF. The CDR3 nucleotides read TGTGCCAGTCGGGACAGCTTCTCTGGGGCCAACGTCCTGACTTTC.

The genes are TRBV5-1 and TRBJ2-3; TRBD1 is a possible D gene (6 bases). The germline V gene encodes CDR1 SGHRS and CDR2 YFSETQ. V was pared by 7 bases and J by 11 bases, with 26 bases between. This CDR3 has 15 amino acids. The CDR3 nucleotides are TGCGCCAGCCGCTACATGGACAGCTCCTACAATGAGCAGTATTTT. Translated, it gives CASRYMDSSYNEQYF. The complete variable domain, with remaining parts taken from reference TRBV5-1 and TRBJ2-3, reads KAGVTQTPRYLIKTRGQQVTLSCSPISGHRSVSWYQQTPGQGLQFLFEYFSETQRNKGNFPGRFSGRQFSNSRSEMNVSTLELGDSALYLCASRYMDSSYNEQYFGPGTRLTVL.

A remark on this clonotype: One junction end disagrees with the germline gene, perhaps due to a read error. The rearrangement uses TRBV7-6 and TRBJ2-3; TRBD2 is a possible D gene (6 bases). Per the germline V gene, CDR1 is SGHVS and CDR2 is FNYEAQ. The CDR3 is made up of 11 amino acids. CDR3 DNA: TGTGCCTGCAGCCCGGGACTCAGAGAGTTTTTT. Translated: CACSPGLREFF.

Points on this clonotype: Because the CDR3's place on the DNA is in doubt, the DNA is left out and the CDR3 is given as listed by TCRdb. The chain has TRBV19 and TRBJ2-5; TRBD1, the table's D call, was not compared with the DNA. The CDR3 is 21 amino acids long, termini counted. Germline CDR1 reads LNHDA; CDR2 reads SQIVND (reference sequence). CDR3 sequence reads: CASSTDRGLSGYTFGSGTQYF.

The chain links TRBV7-3 to TRBJ1-2; 7 positions match TRBD1. Germline trimming cut 5 bases from V and 3 bases from J; bases unmatched to any gene: 6. CDR1 and CDR2 from the germline V gene are SGHTA and FQGTGA. The CDR3 totals 14 residues. CDR3 protein: CASSHRDRYYGYTF. In nucleotides, the CDR3 is TGTGCCAGCAGCCACCGGGACAGATACTATGGCTACACCTTC.

In regard to this clonotype: A read error may produce the germline difference seen at one junction end. This chain joins TRBV6-5 and TRBJ2-3; 9 nucleotides line up with TRBD1. Per the germline V gene, CDR1 is MNHEY and CDR2 is SVGAGI. The CDR3 has 11 amino acids. The CDR3 nucleotides read TGTGCCAGCAGTTCTCTCGACAGGGGGGATTTT. This sequence encodes CASSSLDRGDF.

Regarding this clonotype: Since no conserved phenylalanine or tryptophan closes the CDR3, a read error is the likely cause. No DNA is shown, since the ends of the CDR3 on it are uncertain; the CDR3 is the one TCRdb lists. This CDR3 is CASSLQGNY. The chain links TRBV7-6 to TRBJ1-6; the table's D gene call, TRBD1, was not cross checked with the DNA. The CDR3 spans 9 residues, counting both ends. Germline loops: CDR1 SGHVS, CDR2 FNYEAQ.